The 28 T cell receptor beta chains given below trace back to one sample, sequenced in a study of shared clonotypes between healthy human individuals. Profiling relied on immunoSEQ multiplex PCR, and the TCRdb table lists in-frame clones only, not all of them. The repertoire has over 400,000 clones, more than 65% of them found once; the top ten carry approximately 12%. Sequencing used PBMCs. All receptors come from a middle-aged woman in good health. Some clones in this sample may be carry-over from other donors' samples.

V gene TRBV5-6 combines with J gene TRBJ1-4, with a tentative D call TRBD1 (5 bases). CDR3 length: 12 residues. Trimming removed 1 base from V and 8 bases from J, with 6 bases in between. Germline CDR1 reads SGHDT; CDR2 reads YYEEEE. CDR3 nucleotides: TGTGCCAGCAGCTTGTGGGGGGAAAAACTGTTTTTT. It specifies CASSLWGEKLFF. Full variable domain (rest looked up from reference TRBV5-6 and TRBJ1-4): DAGVTQSPTHLIKTRGQQVTLRCSPKSGHDTVSWYQQALGQGPQFIFQYYEEEERQRGNFPDRFSGHQFPNYSSELNVNALLLGDSALYLCASSLWGEKLFFGSGTQLSVL.

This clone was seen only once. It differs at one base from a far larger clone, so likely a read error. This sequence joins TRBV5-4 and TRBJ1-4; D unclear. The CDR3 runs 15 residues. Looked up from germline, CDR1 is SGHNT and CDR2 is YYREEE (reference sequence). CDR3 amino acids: CASSREGGPNEELFF. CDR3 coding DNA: TGTGCCAGCAGCCGGGAGGGAGGGCCTAATGAAGAACTGTTTTTT.

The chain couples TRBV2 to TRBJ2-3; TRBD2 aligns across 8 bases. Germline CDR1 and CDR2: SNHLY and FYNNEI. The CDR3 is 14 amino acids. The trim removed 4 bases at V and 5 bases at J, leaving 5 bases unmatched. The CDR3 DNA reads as TGTGCCAGCAGTGGGGCGGGAGGAGGAGATACGCAGTATTTT. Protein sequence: CASSGAGGGDTQYF.

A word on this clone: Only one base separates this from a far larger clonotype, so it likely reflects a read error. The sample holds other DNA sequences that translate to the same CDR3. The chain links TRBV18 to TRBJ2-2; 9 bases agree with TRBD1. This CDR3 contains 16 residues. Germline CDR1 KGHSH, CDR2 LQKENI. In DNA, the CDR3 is TGCGCCAGCTCACCTCCGACAGGGGGTTACACCGGGGAGCTGTTTTTT. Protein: CASSPPTGGYTGELFF.

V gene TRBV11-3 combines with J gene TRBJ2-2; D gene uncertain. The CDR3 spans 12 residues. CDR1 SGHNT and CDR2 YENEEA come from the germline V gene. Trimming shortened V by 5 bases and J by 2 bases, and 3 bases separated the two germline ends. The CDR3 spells CASSHNTGELFF. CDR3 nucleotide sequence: TGTGCCAGCAGCCATAACACCGGGGAGCTGTTTTTT.

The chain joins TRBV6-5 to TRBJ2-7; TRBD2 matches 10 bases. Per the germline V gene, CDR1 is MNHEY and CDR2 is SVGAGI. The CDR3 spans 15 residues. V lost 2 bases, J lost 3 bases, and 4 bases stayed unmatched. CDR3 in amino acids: CASSYVGLADYEQYF. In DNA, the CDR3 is TGTGCCAGCAGTTACGTCGGACTAGCGGACTACGAGCAGTACTTC.

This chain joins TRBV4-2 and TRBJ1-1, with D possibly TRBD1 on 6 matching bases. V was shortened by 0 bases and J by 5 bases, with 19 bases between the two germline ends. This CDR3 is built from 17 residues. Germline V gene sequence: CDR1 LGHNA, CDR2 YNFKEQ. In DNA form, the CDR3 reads TGTGCCAGCAGCCAAGAGCTTCTAGGCGGGGGCCGGACTGAAGCTTTCTTT. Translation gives CASSQELLGGGRTEAFF.

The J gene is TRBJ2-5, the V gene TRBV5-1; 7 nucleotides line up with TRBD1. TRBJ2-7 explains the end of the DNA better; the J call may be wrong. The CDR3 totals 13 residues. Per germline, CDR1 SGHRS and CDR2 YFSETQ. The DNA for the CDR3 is TGCGCCAGCAGCCGGGACAGCGCCTACGAGCAGTACTTC. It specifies CASSRDSAYEQYF.

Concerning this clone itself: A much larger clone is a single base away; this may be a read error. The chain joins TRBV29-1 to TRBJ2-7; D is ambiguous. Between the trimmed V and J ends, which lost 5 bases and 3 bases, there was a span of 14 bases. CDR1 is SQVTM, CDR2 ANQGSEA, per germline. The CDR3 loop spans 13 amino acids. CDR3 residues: CSVSERGNYEQYF. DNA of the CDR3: TGCAGCGTTAGCGAACGTGGGAACTACGAGCAGTACTTC.

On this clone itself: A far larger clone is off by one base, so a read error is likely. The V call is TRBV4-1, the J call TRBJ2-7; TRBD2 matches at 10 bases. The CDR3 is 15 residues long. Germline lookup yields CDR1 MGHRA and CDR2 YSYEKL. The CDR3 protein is CVSSQEAGGDYEQYF. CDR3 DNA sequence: TGCGTCAGCAGCCAGGAAGCGGGAGGGGACTACGAGCAGTACTTC.

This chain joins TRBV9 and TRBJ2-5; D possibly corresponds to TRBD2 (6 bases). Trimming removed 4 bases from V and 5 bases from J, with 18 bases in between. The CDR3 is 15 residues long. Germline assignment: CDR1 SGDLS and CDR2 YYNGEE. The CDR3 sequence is CASSFRLGPWETQYF. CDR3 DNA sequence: TGTGCCAGCAGCTTCAGACTAGGGCCCTGGGAGACCCAGTACTTC.

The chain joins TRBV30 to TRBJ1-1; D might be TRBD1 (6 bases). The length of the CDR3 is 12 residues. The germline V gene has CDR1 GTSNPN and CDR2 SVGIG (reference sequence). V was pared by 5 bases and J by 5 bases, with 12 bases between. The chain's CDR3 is CAWGGGGTEAFF. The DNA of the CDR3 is TGTGCCTGGGGGGGAGGGGGAACTGAAGCTTTCTTT.

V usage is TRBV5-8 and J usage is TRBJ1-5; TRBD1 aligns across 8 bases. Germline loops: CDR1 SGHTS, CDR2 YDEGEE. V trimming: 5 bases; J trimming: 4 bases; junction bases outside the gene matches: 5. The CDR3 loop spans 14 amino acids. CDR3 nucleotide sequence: TGTGCCAGCAGGGACAGGGCCACAAATCAGCCCCAGCATTTT. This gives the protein CASRDRATNQPQHF.

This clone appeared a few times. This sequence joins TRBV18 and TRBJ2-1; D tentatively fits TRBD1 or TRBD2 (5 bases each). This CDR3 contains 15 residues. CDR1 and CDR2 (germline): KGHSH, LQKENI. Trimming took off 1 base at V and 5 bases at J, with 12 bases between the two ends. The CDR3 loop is CASSPRTGAHNEQFF. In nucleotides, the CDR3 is TGTGCCAGCTCACCACGGACCGGGGCGCACAATGAGCAGTTCTTC. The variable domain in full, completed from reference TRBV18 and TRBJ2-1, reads NAGVMQNPRHLVRRRGQEARLRCSPMKGHSHVYWYRQLPEEGLKFMVYLQKENIIDESGMPKERFSAEFPKEGPSILRIQQVVRGDSAAYFCASSPRTGAHNEQFFGPGTRLTVL.

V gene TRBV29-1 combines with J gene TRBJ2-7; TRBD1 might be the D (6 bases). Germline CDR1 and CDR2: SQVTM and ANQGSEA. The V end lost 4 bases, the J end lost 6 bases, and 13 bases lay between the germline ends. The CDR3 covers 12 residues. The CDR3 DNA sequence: TGCAGCGTTGGTGAGGGGGACCGCGAGCAGTACTTC. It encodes CSVGEGDREQYF.

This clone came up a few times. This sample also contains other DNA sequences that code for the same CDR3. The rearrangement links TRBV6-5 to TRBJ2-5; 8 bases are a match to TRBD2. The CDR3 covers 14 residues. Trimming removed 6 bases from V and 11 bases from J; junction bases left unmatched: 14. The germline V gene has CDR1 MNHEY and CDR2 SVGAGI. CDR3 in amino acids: CASSRSSGSWEQYF. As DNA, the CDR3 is TGTGCCAGCAGCCGGAGCAGCGGGAGTTGGGAGCAGTACTTC.

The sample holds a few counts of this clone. The CDR3, as DNA: TGCGCCAGCAGAGTGCTAGCGGGAGGCGCTGGAACCGGGGAGCTGTTTTTT. This encodes CASRVLAGGAGTGELFF. The rearrangement links TRBV5-1 to TRBJ2-2, with TRBD2 matching 11 bases. The V segment lost 5 bases and the J segment 5 bases; nucleotides outside the gene matches: 11. Germline CDR1 is SGHRS and CDR2 is YFSETQ. The CDR3 is 17 residues long.

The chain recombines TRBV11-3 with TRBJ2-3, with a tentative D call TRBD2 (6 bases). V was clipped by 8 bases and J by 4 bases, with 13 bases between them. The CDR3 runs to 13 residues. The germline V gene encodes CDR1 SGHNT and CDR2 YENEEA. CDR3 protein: CASSRGSPDTQYF. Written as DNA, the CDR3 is TGTGCCAGCTCGCGGGGCTCCCCAGATACGCAGTATTTT.

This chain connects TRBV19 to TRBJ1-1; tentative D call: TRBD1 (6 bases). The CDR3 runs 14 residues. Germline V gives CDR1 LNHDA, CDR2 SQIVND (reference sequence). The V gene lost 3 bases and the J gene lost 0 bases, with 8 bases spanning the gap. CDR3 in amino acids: CASSIQGMNTEAFF. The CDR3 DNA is TGTGCCAGTAGTATTCAGGGGATGAACACTGAAGCTTTCTTT.

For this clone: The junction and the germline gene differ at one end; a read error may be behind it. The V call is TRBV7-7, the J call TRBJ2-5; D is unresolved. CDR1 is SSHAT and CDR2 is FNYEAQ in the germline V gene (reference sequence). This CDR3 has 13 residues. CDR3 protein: CASSLVDVETQYF. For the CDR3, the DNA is TGTGCTAGCAGCTTAGTTGACGTAGAGACCCAGTACTTC.

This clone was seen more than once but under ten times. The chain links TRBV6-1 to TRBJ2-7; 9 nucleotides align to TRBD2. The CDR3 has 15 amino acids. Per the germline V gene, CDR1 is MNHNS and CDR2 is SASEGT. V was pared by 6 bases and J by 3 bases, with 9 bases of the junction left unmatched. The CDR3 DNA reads TGTGCCAGCAGCTCCGGGACTAGCACTCGCTACGAGCAGTACTTC. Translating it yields CASSSGTSTRYEQYF.

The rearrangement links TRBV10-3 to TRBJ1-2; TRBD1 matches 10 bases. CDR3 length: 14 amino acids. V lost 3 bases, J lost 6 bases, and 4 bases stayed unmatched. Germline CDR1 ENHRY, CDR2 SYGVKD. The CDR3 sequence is CAISDLGTGDGYTF. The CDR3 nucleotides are TGTGCCATCAGTGATTTGGGGACAGGGGATGGCTACACCTTC.

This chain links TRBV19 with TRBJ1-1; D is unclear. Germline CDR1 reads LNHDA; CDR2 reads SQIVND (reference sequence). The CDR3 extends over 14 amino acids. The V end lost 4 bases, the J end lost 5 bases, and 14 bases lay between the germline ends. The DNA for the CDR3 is TGTGCCAGTAGTAACAGAGGGAGAGAGACTGAAGCTTTCTTT. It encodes CASSNRGRETEAFF.

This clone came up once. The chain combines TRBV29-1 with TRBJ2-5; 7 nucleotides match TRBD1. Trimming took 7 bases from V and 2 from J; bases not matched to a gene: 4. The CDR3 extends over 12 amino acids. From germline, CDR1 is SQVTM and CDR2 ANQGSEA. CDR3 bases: TGCAGCGCCAGGGGGTATCAAGAGACCCAGTACTTC. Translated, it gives CSARGYQETQYF.

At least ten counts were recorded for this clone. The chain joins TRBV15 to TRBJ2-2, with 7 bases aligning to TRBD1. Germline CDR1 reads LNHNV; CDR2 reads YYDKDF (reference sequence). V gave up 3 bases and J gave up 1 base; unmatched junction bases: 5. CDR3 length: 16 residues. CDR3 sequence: CATSSRDSRNTGELFF. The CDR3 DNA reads TGTGCCACCAGCAGTCGGGACAGCAGGAACACCGGGGAGCTGTTTTTT.

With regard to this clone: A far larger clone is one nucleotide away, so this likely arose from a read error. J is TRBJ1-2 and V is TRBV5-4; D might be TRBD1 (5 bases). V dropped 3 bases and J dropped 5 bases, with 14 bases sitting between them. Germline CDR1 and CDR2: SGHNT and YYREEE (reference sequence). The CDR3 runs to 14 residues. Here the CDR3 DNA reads TGTGCCAGCAGCTCCCGCAGGGATTGGTATGGCTACACCTTC. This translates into CASSSRRDWYGYTF.

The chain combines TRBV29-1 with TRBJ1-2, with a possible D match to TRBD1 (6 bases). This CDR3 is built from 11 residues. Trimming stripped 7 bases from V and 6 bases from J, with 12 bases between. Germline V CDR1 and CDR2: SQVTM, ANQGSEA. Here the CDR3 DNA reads TGCAGCGGTACAGGGTACGATGGCTACACCTTC. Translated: CSGTGYDGYTF. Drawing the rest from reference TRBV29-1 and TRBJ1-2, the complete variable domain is SAVISQKPSRDICQRGTSLTIQCQVDSQVTMMFWYRQQPGQSLTLIATANQGSEATYESGFVIDKFPISRPNLTFSTLTVSNMSPEDSSIYLCSGTGYDGYTFGSGTRLTVV.

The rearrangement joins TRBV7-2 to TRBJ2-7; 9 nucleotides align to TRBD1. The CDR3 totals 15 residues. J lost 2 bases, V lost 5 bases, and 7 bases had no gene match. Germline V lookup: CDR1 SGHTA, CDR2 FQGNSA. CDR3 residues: CASSLGQGLTYEQYF. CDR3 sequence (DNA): TGTGCCAGCAGCCTCGGACAGGGGCTAACCTACGAGCAGTACTTC.